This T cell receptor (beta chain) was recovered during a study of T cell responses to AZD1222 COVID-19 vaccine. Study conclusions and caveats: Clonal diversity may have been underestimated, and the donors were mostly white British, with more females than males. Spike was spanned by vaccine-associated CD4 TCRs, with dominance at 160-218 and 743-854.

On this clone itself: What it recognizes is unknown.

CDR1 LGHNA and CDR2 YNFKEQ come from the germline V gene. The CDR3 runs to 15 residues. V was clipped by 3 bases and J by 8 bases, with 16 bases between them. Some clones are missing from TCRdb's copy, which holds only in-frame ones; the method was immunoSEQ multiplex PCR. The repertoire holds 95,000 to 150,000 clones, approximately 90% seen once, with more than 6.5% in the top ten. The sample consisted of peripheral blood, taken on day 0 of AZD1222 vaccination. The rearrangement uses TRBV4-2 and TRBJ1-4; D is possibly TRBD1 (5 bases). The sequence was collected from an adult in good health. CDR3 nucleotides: TGTGCCAGCAGCCAGGAGGGGCGGTTGGAAGAAAAACTGTTTTTT. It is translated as CASSQEGRLEEKLFF.